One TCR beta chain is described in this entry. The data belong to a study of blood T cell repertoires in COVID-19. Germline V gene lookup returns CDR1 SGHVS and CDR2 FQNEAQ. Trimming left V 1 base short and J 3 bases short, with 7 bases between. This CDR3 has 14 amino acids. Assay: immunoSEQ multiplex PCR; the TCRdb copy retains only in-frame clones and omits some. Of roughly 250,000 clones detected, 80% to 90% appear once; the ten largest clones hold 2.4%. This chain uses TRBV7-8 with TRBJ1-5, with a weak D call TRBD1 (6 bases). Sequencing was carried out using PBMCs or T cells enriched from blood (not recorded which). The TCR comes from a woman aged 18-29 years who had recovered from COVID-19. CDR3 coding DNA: TGTGCCAGCAGCTTAGGACAGGTCAATCAGCCCCAGCATTTT. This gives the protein CASSLGQVNQPQHF.